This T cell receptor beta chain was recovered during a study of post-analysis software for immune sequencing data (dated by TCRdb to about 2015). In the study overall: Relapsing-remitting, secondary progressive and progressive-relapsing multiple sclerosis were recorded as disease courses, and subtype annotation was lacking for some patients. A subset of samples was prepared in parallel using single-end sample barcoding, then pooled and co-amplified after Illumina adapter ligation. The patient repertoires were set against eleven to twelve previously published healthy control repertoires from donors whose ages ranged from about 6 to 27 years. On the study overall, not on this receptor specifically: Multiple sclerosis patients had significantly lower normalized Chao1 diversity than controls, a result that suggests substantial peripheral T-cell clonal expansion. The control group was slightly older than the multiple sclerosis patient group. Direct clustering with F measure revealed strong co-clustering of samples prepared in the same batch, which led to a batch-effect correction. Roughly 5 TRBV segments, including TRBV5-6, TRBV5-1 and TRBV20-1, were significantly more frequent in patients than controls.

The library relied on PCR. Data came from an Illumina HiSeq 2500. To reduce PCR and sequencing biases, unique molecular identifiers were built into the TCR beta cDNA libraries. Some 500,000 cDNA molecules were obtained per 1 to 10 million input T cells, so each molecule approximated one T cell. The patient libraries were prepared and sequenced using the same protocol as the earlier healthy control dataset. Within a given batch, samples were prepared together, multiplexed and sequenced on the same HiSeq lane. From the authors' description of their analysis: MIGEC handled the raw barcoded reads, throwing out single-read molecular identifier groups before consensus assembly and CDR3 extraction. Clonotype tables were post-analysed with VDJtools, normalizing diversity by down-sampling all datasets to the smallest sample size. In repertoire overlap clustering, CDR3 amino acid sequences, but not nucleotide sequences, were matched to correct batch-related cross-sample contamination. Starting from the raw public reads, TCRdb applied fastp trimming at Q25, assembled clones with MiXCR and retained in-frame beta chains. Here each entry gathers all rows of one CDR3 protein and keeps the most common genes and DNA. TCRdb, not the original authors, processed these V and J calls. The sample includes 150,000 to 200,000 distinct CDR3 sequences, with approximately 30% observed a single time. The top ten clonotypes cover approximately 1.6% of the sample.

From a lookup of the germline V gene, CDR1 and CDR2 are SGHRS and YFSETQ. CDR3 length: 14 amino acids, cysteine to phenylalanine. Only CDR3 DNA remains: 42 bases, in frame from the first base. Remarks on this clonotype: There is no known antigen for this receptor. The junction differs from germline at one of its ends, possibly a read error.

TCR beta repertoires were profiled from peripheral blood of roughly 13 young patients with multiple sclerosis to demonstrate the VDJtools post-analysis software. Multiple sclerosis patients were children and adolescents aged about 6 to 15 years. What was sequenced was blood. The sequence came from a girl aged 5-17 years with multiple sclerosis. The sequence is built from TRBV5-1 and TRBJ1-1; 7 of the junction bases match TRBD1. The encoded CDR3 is CVSSLFVGGQEAFF. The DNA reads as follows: TGCGTCAGCAGCTTATTTGTGGGGGGACAGGAAGCTTTCTTT. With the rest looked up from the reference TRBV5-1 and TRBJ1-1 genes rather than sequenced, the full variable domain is KAGVTQTPRYLIKTRGQQVTLSCSPISGHRSVSWYQQTPGQGLQFLFEYFSETQRNKGNFPGRFSGRQFSNSRSEMNVSTLELGDSALYLCVSSLFVGGQEAFFGQGTRLTVV.